The 11 T cell receptor beta chains below were found in one sample sequenced in a study of T cell responses to AZD1222 COVID-19 vaccine. Method: immunoSEQ multiplex PCR; TCRdb's copy keeps in-frame clones and lacks some. The sample has around 91,000 clones; roughly 92% are singletons. The sample here was peripheral blood, taken 28 days after the second AZD1222 dose. These receptors all stem from an adult who received the AZD1222 COVID-19 vaccine.

V is TRBV7-2 and J is TRBJ2-5; D is possibly TRBD2 (5 bases). Germline V gene lookup returns CDR1 SGHTA and CDR2 FQGNSA. V was pared by 2 bases and J by 5 bases, with 6 bases between. The CDR3 extends over 12 amino acids. DNA for the CDR3: TGTGCCAGCAGCTTATCGGGGGAGACCCAGTACTTC. Amino acids: CASSLSGETQYF.

Remarks on this clone: The germline gene is not matched at one end of the junction; a read error may be the cause. V usage is TRBV4-1 and J usage is TRBJ2-4, with 9 bases fitting TRBD2. The germline CDR1 and CDR2 sequences are MGHRA and YSYEKL. The CDR3 runs 14 residues. This CDR3 is CASSPPTGLAGYIF. CDR3 DNA sequence: TGCGCCAGCAGCCCCCCTACGGGGCTAGCGGGATATATCTTC.

The chain links TRBV28 to TRBJ2-7; no clear D. The germline V gene has CDR1 MDHEN and CDR2 SYDVKM. The CDR3 loop spans 13 amino acids. Trimming took 6 bases from V and 4 from J, leaving 13 bases between them. As DNA, the CDR3 is TGTGCCAGCAGCCCTCCAAAGGAGTACGAGCAGTACTTC. It translates to CASSPPKEYEQYF.

The rearrangement links TRBV7-8 to TRBJ2-6, with D unresolved. CDR3 size: 14 residues. Germline V gene sequence: CDR1 SGHVS, CDR2 FQNEAQ. Trimming removed 1 base from V and 0 bases from J, with 1 base in between. The CDR3 is CASSLGSGANVLTF. The CDR3, as DNA: TGTGCCAGCAGCTTAGGCTCTGGGGCCAACGTCCTGACTTTC.

This chain links TRBV2 with TRBJ1-1; TRBD1 is a possible D gene (6 bases). V was clipped by 5 bases and J by 6 bases, with 13 bases between them. This CDR3 spans 13 amino acids. The V gene's germline CDR1 is SNHLY and CDR2 FYNNEI. The CDR3 spells CASSRRQVPEAFF. The CDR3 region has the DNA TGTGCCAGCAGTAGACGACAGGTTCCTGAAGCTTTCTTT. Variable domain in full (rest from reference TRBV2 and TRBJ1-1): EPEVTQTPSHQVTQMGQEVILRCVPISNHLYFYWYRQILGQKVEFLVSFYNNEISEKSEIFDDQFSVERPDGSNFTLKIRSTKLEDSAMYFCASSRRQVPEAFFGQGTRLTVV.

The rearrangement links TRBV6-6 to TRBJ1-5; D remains ambiguous. From germline, CDR1 is MNHNY and CDR2 SVGAGI (reference sequence). The CDR3 runs 15 residues. Trimming stripped 5 bases from V and 7 bases from J, with 18 bases between. The CDR3 loop is CASSPSTSAVQPQHF. Here the CDR3 DNA reads TGTGCCAGCAGTCCCTCAACCTCCGCCGTCCAGCCCCAGCATTTT.

The V gene is TRBV18, the J gene TRBJ2-2; 7 positions match TRBD1. The CDR3 runs 16 residues. Germline CDR1 and CDR2: KGHSH and LQKENI. The V and J ends lost 1 base and 0 bases, in that order; junction bases with no gene match: 2. The CDR3 DNA reads TGTGCCAGCTCACCACAAGGGACAGCGAACACCGGGGAGCTGTTTTTT. It is translated as CASSPQGTANTGELFF.

The V call is TRBV5-5, the J call TRBJ2-7, with 8 bases identical to TRBD2. V lost 4 bases, J lost 4 bases, and 13 bases stayed unmatched. Germline V lookup: CDR1 SGHKS, CDR2 YYEKEE (reference sequence). The CDR3 consists of 16 residues. CDR3 amino acids: CASSQAPLASGYEQYF. The CDR3 DNA reads TGTGCCAGCAGCCAAGCCCCCCTGGCTAGCGGGTACGAGCAGTACTTC.

The chain couples TRBV9 to TRBJ1-5; possibly TRBD1 for D (5 bases). This CDR3 has 15 residues. Trimming removed 0 bases from V and 6 bases from J, with 13 bases in between. The germline V gene encodes CDR1 SGDLS and CDR2 YYNGEE. The CDR3 sequence is CASSVDGSGGQPQHF. CDR3 coding DNA: TGTGCCAGCAGCGTAGACGGCAGTGGGGGTCAGCCCCAGCATTTT.

The chain carries TRBV19 and TRBJ1-6, with a possible D match to TRBD1 (5 bases). The germline V gene encodes CDR1 LNHDA and CDR2 SQIVND (reference sequence). The CDR3 runs to 15 residues. Trimming cost V 7 bases and J 11 bases, with 21 bases left between them. The CDR3 protein is CASNGGTRGRTPLHF. CDR3 DNA sequence: TGTGCCAGTAATGGGGGGACCCGGGGCCGAACACCCCTCCACTTT.

The J gene is TRBJ2-1, the V gene TRBV2, with 12 bases that match TRBD2. The V segment lost 3 bases and the J segment 5 bases; nucleotides outside the gene matches: 8. The CDR3 spans 17 residues. Germline assignment: CDR1 SNHLY and CDR2 FYNNEI. DNA of the CDR3: TGTGCCAGCAGTGAGAGGGCTAGCGGGAGGGTCAACAATGAGCAGTTCTTC. Its protein is CASSERASGRVNNEQFF.